This TCR beta chain was identified during a study of T-cell memory formation after mild COVID-19. Study findings and constraints: Memory cells collected pre-infection included some clones that later responded, suggesting cross-reactive memory joined. For contracting clones, CD4+ ones sat mainly in CM and EM, CD8+ in EMRA.

The CDR3 has 13 amino acids. V was shortened by 5 bases and J by 8 bases, with 15 bases between the two germline ends. Germline-derived CDR1 and CDR2 are SGHTA and FQGTGA. A note on this clonotype: Its cognate antigen is unknown.

The authors produced TCR alpha and TCR beta cDNA libraries with sample barcodes and UMIs by 5'RACE using constant-segment primers. Each CDR3 protein gets one entry after TCRdb re-called the 5' RACE reads with MiXCR. The sample has about 360,000 distinct CDR3 sequences, about an eighth seen once; the top ten hold less than 25%. The genes are TRBV7-3 and TRBJ1-1, with D possibly TRBD1 on 5 matching bases. Input material: PBMCs or a T cell subset sorted from them (not recorded which). The receptor's source is a young man who had mild COVID-19 (a few samples of this study predate the infection). Cell type and time point are not known. CDR3 DNA sequence: TGTGCCAGCAGCCGGGACCCGGGTGCGGAAGCTTTCTTT. Encoded protein: CASSRDPGAEAFF.